This record looks at one TCR beta chain sequence and its context. What it binds is not known. In each sample, approximately 90,000 TCR templates were assayed. Sequencing used immunoSEQ multiplex PCR; TCRdb keeps in-frame clones, though not all of them. The data show around 110,000 clones, 90% to 95% seen once. This sample was taken from a study of siplizumab effects on memory and regulatory T cells. With 2 bases clipped from V and 5 bases from J, the junction kept 7 bases outside the gene matches. The germline V gene encodes CDR1 MNHEY and CDR2 SVGAGI. The length of the CDR3 is 15 residues. Study-level points and caveats: Roughly 75-96% of proliferating CD4+ or CD8+ clones lacked a naive or memory phenotype that could be assigned. There was no confirmation of the suppressive function of proliferating Tregs from siplizumab cultures.

The genes are TRBV6-5 and TRBJ1-1; TRBD1 matches at 8 bases. This receptor was identified in a human donor in good health. Specimen: non-Treg CD4+ T cells sorted from blood. The CDR3 DNA sequence: TGTGCCAGCAGTTACGATGGCCAGGGGGCAACTGAAGCTTTCTTT. It encodes CASSYDGQGATEAFF.